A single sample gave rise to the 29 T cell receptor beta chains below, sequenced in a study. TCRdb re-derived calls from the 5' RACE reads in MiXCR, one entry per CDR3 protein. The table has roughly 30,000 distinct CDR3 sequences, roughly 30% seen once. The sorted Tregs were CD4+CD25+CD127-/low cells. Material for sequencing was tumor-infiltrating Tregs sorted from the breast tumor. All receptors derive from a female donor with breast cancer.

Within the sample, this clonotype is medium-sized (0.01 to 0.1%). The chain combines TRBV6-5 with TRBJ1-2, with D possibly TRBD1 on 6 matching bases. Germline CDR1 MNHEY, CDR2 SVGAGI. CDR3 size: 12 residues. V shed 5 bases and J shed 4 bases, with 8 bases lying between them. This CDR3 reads CASSLQGYGYTF. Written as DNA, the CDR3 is TGTGCCAGCAGTCTACAGGGCTATGGCTACACCTTC.

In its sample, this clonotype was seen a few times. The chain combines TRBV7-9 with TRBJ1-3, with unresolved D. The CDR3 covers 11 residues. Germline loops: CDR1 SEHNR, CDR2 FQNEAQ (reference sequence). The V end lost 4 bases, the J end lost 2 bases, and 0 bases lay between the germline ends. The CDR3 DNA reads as TGTGCCAGCAGCTCTGGAAACACCATATATTTT. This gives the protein CASSSGNTIYF.

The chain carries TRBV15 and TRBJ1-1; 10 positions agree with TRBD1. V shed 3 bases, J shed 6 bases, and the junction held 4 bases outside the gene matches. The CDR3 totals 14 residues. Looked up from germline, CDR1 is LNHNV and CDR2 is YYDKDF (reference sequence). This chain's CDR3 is CATSSIGTGAEAFF. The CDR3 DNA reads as TGTGCCACCAGCAGTATTGGGACAGGGGCTGAAGCTTTCTTT.

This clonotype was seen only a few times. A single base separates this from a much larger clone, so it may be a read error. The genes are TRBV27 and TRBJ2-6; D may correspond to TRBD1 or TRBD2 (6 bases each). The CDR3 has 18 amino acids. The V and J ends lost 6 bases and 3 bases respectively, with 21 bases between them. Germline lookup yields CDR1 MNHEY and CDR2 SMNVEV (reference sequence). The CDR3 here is CASSTPGDSRSGANVLTF. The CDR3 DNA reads TGTGCCAGCAGCACCCCAGGGGACTCCCGAAGTGGGGCCAACGTCCTGACTTTC.

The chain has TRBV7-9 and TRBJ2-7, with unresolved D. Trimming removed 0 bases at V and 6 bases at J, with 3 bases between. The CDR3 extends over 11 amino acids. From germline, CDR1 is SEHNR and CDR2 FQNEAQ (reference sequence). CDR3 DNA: TGTGCCAGCAGCTTAGCGCGCGAGCAGTACTTC. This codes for CASSLAREQYF.

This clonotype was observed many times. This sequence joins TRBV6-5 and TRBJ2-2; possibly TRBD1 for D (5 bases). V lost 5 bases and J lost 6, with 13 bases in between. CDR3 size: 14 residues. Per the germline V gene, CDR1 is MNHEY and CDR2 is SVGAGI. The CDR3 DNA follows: TGTGCCAGCAGTGGACACGCTTCGGCCGGGGAGCTGTTTTTT. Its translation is CASSGHASAGELFF.

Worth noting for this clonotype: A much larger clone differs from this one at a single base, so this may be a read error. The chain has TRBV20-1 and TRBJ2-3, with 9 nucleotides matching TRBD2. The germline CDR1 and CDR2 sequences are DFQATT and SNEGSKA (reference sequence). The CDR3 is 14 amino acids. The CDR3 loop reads CSASTSGGTDAQYF. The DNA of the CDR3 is TGCAGTGCTTCGACTAGCGGAGGCACAGATGCGCAGTATTTT.

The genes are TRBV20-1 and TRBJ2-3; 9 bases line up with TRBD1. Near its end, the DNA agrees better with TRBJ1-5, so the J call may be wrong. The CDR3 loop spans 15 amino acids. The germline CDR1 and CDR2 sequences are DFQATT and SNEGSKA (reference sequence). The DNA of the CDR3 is TGCAGTGCCGTCACCCTGGACAGGGGAACAGATACGCAGCATTTT. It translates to CSAVTLDRGTDTQHF.

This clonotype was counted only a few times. Here the CDR3 DNA reads TGTGCCACCAGTTCAGCAGGACAGGGTTTTTCTGAGCAGTTCTTC. Translated: CATSSAGQGFSEQFF. This chain uses TRBV24-1 with TRBJ2-1, with 8 bases lining up with TRBD1. Germline loops: CDR1 KGHDR, CDR2 SFDVKD. The V gene end was trimmed by 6 bases and the J gene end by 9 bases; junction bases not matched to a gene: 12. This CDR3 has 15 residues.

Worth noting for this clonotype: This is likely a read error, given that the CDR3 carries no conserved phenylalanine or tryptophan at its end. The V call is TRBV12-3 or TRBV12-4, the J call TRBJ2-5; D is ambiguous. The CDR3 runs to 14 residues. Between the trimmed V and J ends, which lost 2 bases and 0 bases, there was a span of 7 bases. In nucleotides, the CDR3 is TGTGCCAGCAGTTTATTTGGCTACCAAGAGACCCAGTACTAC. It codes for CASSLFGYQETQYY.

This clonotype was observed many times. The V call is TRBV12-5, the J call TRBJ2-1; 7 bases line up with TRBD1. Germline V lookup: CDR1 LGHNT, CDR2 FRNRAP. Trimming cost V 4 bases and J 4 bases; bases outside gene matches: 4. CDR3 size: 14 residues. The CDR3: CASGSGQPYNEQFF. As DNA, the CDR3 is TGTGCTAGTGGTTCGGGACAGCCTTACAATGAGCAGTTCTTC.

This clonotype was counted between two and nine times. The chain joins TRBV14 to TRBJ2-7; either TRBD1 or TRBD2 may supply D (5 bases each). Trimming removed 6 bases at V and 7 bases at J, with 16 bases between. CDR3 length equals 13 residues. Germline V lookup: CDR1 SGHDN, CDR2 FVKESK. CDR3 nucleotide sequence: TGTGCCAGCAGTTTTGGGACCCGTGGGGAGCAGTACTTC. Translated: CASSFGTRGEQYF.

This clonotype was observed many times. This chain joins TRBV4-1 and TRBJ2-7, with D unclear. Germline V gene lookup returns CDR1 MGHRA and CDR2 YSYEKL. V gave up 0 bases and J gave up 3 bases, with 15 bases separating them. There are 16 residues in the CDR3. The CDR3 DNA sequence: TGCGCCAGCAGCCAAGATCGCCTGGCCCGCCGCTACGAGCAGTACTTC. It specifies CASSQDRLARRYEQYF.

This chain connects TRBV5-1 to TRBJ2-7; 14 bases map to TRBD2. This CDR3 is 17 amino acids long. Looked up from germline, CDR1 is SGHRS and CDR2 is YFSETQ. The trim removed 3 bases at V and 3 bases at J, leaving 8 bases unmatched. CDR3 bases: TGCGCCAGCAGCTCGAGACTAGCGGGAGGGTCGAACTACGAGCAGTACTTC. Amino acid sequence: CASSSRLAGGSNYEQYF.

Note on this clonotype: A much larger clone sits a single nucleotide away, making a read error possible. The CDR3: CASSLTQETQYF. The CDR3 DNA sequence: TGTGCCAGCAGCCTGACCCAAGAGACCCAGTACTTC. The gene calls are TRBV12-3 or TRBV12-4 and TRBJ2-5; no firm D call. V was trimmed by 6 bases and J by 1 base, leaving 6 bases between them. The CDR3 totals 12 residues.

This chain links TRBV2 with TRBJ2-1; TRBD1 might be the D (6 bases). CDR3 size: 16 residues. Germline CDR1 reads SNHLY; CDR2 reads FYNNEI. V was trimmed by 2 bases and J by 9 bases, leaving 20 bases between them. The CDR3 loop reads CASSESAWGRGTEQFF. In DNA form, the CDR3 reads TGTGCCAGCAGTGAAAGCGCCTGGGGCAGGGGAACTGAGCAGTTCTTC.

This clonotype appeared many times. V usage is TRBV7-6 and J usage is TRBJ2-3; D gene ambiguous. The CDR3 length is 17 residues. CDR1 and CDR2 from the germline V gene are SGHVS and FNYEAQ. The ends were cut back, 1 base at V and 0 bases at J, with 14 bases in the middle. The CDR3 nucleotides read TGTGCCAGCAGCTTAGGCTCGCGAGGCTCGAGCACAGATACGCAGTATTTT. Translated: CASSLGSRGSSTDTQYF. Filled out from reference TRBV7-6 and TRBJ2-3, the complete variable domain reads GAGVSQSPRYKVTKRGQDVALRCDPISGHVSLYWYRQALGQGPEFLTYFNYEAQQDKSGLPNDRFSAERPEGSISTLTIQRTEQRDSAMYRCASSLGSRGSSTDTQYFGPGTRLTVL.

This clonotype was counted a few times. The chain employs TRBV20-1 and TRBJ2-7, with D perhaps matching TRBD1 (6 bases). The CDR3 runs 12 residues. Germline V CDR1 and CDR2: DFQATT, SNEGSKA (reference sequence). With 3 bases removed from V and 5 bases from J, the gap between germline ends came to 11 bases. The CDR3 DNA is TGCAGTGCTAGCGACAGGAGCCACGAGCAGTACTTC. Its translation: CSASDRSHEQYF.

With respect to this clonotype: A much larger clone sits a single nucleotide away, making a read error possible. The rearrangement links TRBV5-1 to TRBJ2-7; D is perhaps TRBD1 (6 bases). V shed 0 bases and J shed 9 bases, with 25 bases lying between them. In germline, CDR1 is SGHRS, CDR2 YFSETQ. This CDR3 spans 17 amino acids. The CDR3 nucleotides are TGCGCCAGCAGCTTGGGCCACCGACAGGACCTTTTAGGCGGGCAGTACTTC. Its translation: CASSLGHRQDLLGGQYF.

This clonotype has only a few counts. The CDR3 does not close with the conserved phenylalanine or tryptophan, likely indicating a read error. CDR3 nucleotides: TGTGCCAGCAGCAACCCACAGGGGTCCCCCTACACCTCC. It is translated as CASSNPQGSPYTS. The V gene is TRBV6-5, the J gene TRBJ1-2; TRBD1 matches 7 bases. From germline, CDR1 is MNHEY and CDR2 SVGAGI. The ends lost 6 bases at V and 10 bases at J; junction bases unmatched: 11. The CDR3 length is 13 residues.

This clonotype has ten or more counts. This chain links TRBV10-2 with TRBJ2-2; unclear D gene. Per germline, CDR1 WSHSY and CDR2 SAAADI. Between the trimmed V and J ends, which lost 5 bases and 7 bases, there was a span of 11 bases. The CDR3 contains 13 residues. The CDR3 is CASSWSLGGELFF. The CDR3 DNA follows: TGCGCCAGCAGTTGGAGTTTGGGCGGGGAGCTGTTTTTT.

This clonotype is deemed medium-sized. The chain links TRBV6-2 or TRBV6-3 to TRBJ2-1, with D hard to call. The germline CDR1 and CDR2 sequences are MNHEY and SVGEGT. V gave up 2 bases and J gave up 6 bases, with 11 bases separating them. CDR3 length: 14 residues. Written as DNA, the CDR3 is TGTGCCAGCAGTTACGGGATTTTTGGCAATGAGCAGTTCTTC. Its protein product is CASSYGIFGNEQFF.

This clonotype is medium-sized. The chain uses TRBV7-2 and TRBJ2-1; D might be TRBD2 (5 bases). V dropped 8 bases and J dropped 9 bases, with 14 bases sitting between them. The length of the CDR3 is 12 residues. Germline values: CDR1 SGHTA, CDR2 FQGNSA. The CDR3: CASGELVGEQFF. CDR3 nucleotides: TGTGCCAGCGGAGAACTAGTCGGTGAGCAGTTCTTC.

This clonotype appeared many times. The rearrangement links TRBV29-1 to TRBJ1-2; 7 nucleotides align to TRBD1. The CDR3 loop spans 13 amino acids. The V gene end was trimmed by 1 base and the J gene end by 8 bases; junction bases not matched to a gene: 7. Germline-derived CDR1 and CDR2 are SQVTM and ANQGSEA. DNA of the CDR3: TGCAGCGTTGAAGTCTGGACAGGCGGGGGCTACACCTTC. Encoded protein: CSVEVWTGGGYTF. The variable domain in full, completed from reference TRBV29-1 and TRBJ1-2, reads SAVISQKPSRDICQRGTSLTIQCQVDSQVTMMFWYRQQPGQSLTLIATANQGSEATYESGFVIDKFPISRPNLTFSTLTVSNMSPEDSSIYLCSVEVWTGGGYTFGSGTRLTVV.

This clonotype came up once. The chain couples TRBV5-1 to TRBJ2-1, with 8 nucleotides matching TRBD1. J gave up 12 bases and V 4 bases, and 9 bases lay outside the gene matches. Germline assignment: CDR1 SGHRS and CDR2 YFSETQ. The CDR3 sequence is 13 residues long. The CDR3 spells CASSPDRVERQFF. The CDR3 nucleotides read TGCGCCAGCAGCCCGGACAGGGTTGAAAGGCAGTTCTTC.

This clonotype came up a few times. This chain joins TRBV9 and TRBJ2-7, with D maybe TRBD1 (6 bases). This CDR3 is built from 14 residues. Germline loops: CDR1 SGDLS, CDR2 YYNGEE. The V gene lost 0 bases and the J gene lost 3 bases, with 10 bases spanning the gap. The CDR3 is CASSVDGQYYEQYF. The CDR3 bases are TGTGCCAGCAGCGTAGACGGACAGTACTACGAGCAGTACTTC.

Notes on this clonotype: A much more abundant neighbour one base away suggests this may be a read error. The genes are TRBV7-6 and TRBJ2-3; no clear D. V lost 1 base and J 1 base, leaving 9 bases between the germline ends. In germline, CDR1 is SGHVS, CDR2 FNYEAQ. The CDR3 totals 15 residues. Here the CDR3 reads CASSLVHGGTDTQYF. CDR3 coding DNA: TGTGCCAGCAGCTTAGTTCACGGAGGCACAGATACGCAGTATTTT. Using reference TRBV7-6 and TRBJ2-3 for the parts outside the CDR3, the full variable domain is GAGVSQSPRYKVTKRGQDVALRCDPISGHVSLYWYRQALGQGPEFLTYFNYEAQQDKSGLPNDRFSAERPEGSISTLTIQRTEQRDSAMYRCASSLVHGGTDTQYFGPGTRLTVL.

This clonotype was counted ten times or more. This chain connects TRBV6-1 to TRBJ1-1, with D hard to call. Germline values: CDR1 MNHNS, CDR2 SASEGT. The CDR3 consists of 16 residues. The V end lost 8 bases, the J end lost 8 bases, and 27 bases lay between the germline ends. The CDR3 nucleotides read TGTGCCAGCCGCGGGCCCAAAACCCGCCTCATATGGGAAGCTTTCTTT. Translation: CASRGPKTRLIWEAFF.

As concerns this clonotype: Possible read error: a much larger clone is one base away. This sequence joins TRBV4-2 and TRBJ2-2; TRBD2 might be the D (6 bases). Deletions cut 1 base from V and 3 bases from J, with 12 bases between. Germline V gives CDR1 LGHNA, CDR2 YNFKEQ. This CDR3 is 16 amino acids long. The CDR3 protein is CASSQGHGGYTGELFF. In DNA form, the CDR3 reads TGTGCCAGCAGCCAAGGCCACGGGGGATACACCGGGGAGCTGTTTTTT.